Shown below are 20 T cell receptor beta chains from a single sample sequenced in a study of blood T cell repertoires in COVID-19. Data came from immunoSEQ multiplex PCR; TCRdb stores just in-frame clones and leaves some out. Counted here are hundreds of thousands of clones, 88% occurring once; the ten biggest clones make up about 1%. The material sequenced was PBMCs or T cells enriched from blood (not recorded which). These receptor sequences come from a woman in her thirties who had recovered from COVID-19.

A single count supports this clone. The chain recombines TRBV28 with TRBJ2-1; TRBD2 matches at 9 bases. V was clipped by 5 bases and J by 7 bases; unmatched bases: 6. The CDR3 totals 14 residues. Germline CDR1 reads MDHEN; CDR2 reads SYDVKM. CDR3 sequence (DNA): TGTGCCAGCAGTCCCGGGACTAGCCTAAATGAGCAGTTCTTC. Its translation: CASSPGTSLNEQFF. Supplemented by reference TRBV28 and TRBJ2-1, the full variable domain reads DVKVTQSSRYLVKRTGEKVFLECVQDMDHENMFWYRQDPGLGLRLIYFSYDVKMKEKGDIPEGYSVSREKKERFSLILESASTNQTSMYLCASSPGTSLNEQFFGPGTRLTVL.

The V and J genes are TRBV9 and TRBJ2-7, with D perhaps TRBD1 (6 bases). Germline V CDR1 and CDR2: SGDLS, YYNGEE. Trimming removed 0 bases at V and 1 base at J, with 11 bases between. This CDR3 region has 15 residues. For the CDR3, the DNA is TGTGCCAGCAGCGTAGGACCGCAGGGGTCCTACGAGCAGTACTTC. It codes for CASSVGPQGSYEQYF.

The chain uses TRBV27 and TRBJ2-5, with a tentative D call TRBD1 (5 bases). CDR1 and CDR2 from the germline V gene are MNHEY and SMNVEV (reference sequence). Trimming took off 5 bases at V and 5 bases at J, with 12 bases between the two ends. The CDR3 spans 13 residues. The CDR3 region has the DNA TGTGCCAGCAGTCCCTACTACAGGGAGACCCAGTACTTC. Protein product: CASSPYYRETQYF.

CDR3 in DNA: TGTGCCAGCAGTTTGCGGATACGTCGGGAGTTAGGTTCAGATACGCAGTATTTT. It yields the protein CASSLRIRRELGSDTQYF. The genes are TRBV28 and TRBJ2-3; D possibly corresponds to TRBD2 (6 bases). Trimming removed 3 bases at V and 4 bases at J, with 23 bases between. Germline CDR1 MDHEN, CDR2 SYDVKM. CDR3 length: 18 residues.

The rearrangement joins TRBV9 to TRBJ1-2; D is possibly TRBD1 (5 bases). CDR3 size: 15 residues. Germline V lookup: CDR1 SGDLS, CDR2 YYNGEE. Trimming removed 3 bases from V and 4 bases from J, with 16 bases in between. The CDR3 DNA is TGTGCCAGCAGCGCGCACCAGACAGAACTCTATGGCTACACCTTC. Translation gives CASSAHQTELYGYTF.

This clone was observed a single time. This chain joins TRBV19 and TRBJ2-2; possibly TRBD1 for D (6 bases). Germline V gene sequence: CDR1 LNHDA, CDR2 SQIVND (reference sequence). Trimming stripped 7 bases from V and 6 bases from J, with 9 bases between. The CDR3 spans 12 residues. The DNA of the CDR3 is TGTGCCAGTATCCAGGGGCCCGGGGAGCTGTTTTTT. It encodes CASIQGPGELFF. The full variable domain, with the rest looked up from reference TRBV19 and TRBJ2-2, is DGGITQSPKYLFRKEGQNVTLSCEQNLNHDAMYWYRQDPGQGLRLIYYSQIVNDFQKGDIAEGYSVSREKKESFPLTVTSAQKNPTAFYLCASIQGPGELFFGEGSRLTVL.

V usage is TRBV29-1 and J usage is TRBJ1-1, with D possibly being TRBD1 (6 bases). The CDR3 has 14 amino acids. The V gene lost 7 bases and the J gene lost 1 base, with 16 bases spanning the gap. In germline, CDR1 is SQVTM, CDR2 ANQGSEA. The CDR3 coding sequence is TGCAGCGGAACGCATTTGGACAGGAACACTGAAGCTTTCTTT. It is translated as CSGTHLDRNTEAFF. Filled out from reference TRBV29-1 and TRBJ1-1, the complete variable domain reads SAVISQKPSRDICQRGTSLTIQCQVDSQVTMMFWYRQQPGQSLTLIATANQGSEATYESGFVIDKFPISRPNLTFSTLTVSNMSPEDSSIYLCSGTHLDRNTEAFFGQGTRLTVV.

The chain carries TRBV7-7 and TRBJ2-5, with 11 bases lining up with TRBD2. The CDR3 spans 16 residues. The V gene end was trimmed by 2 bases and the J gene end by 5 bases; junction bases not matched to a gene: 7. Germline CDR1 SSHAT, CDR2 FNYEAQ (reference sequence). CDR3 nucleotides: TGTGCCAGCAGCTTAATTAGCGGGAGGGCCTTGGAGACCCAGTACTTC. Translation: CASSLISGRALETQYF. The full variable domain, completed using reference TRBV7-7 and TRBJ2-5, is GAGVSQSPRYKVTKRGQDVTLRCDPISSHATLYWYQQALGQGPEFLTYFNYEAQPDKSGLPSDRFSAERPEGSISTLTIQRTEQRDSAMYRCASSLISGRALETQYFGPGTRLLVL.

The chain joins TRBV6-6 to TRBJ1-2; 9 bases are shared with TRBD1. With V trimmed by 0 bases and J by 2 bases, 4 bases remained unmatched. The CDR3 is 16 residues long. CDR1 MNHNY and CDR2 SVGAGI come from the germline V gene (reference sequence). The CDR3 region is CASSYSTGTGNYGYTF. The DNA for the CDR3 is TGTGCCAGCAGTTACTCTACAGGGACAGGGAACTATGGCTACACCTTC.

The gene calls are TRBV6-1 and TRBJ1-2, with D hard to call. This CDR3 has 13 residues. CDR1 MNHNS and CDR2 SASEGT come from the germline V gene. The V and J ends lost 0 bases and 5 bases respectively, with 7 bases between them. The CDR3 nucleotides read TGTGCCAGCAGTGAAGCGCTAGAGTATGGCTACACCTTC. Translation gives CASSEALEYGYTF.

CDR3 in DNA: TGTGCCGCTGGCTCGGGACTAGCGCCCGGCGGGTACGAGCAGTACTTC. The encoded protein is CAAGSGLAPGGYEQYF. V is TRBV27 and J is TRBJ2-7, with 10 bases matching TRBD2. Germline assignment: CDR1 MNHEY and CDR2 SMNVEV (reference sequence). The CDR3 has 16 amino acids. V lost 11 bases to trimming and J lost 4 bases; unmatched junction nucleotides: 17.

This chain uses TRBV28 with TRBJ1-4; the match to TRBD1 covers 9 bases. CDR1 and CDR2 from the germline V gene are MDHEN and SYDVKM. The junction had 7 bases not matched to a gene; V was cut back by 3 bases and J by 8 bases. This CDR3 spans 15 amino acids. CDR3 nucleotide sequence: TGTGCCAGCAGTTTTAGGGACAGGGTAGGGGAAAAACTGTTTTTT. It specifies CASSFRDRVGEKLFF.

J is TRBJ2-7 and V is TRBV5-8; possible D gene TRBD2, 5 bases. This CDR3 spans 14 amino acids. V was cut by 0 bases and J by 3 bases, with 10 bases left in between. The V gene's germline CDR1 is SGHTS and CDR2 YDEGEE. CDR3 protein: CASSLGGQIYEQYF. Here the CDR3 DNA reads TGTGCCAGCAGCTTGGGAGGGCAAATCTACGAGCAGTACTTC.

This clone was counted a few times. V gene TRBV28 combines with J gene TRBJ1-6; no clear D. V was trimmed by 2 bases and J by 13 bases, leaving 18 bases between them. Per germline, CDR1 MDHEN and CDR2 SYDVKM. The CDR3 is 15 amino acids. The CDR3 loop is CASSLPGSPADPLHF. The CDR3, as DNA: TGTGCCAGCAGTTTACCGGGATCCCCGGCCGATCCCCTCCACTTT.

The V call is TRBV19, the J call TRBJ2-1; TRBD2 matches at 9 bases. Germline CDR1 and CDR2: LNHDA and SQIVND (reference sequence). The CDR3 contains 13 residues. V gave up 4 bases and J gave up 10 bases; unmatched junction bases: 5. The CDR3 coding sequence is TGTGCCAGTAGTACCCTAGCGGGGTGGGAGCAGTTCTTC. This codes for CASSTLAGWEQFF.

The rearrangement links TRBV7-3 to TRBJ2-7, with D tentatively TRBD1 (5 bases). From germline, CDR1 is SGHTA and CDR2 FQGTGA. The CDR3 length is 13 residues. V dropped 0 bases and J dropped 3 bases, with 6 bases sitting between them. CDR3 sequence reads: CASSLTDSYEQYF. CDR3 bases: TGTGCCAGCAGCTTAACCGACAGCTACGAGCAGTACTTC.

The chain couples TRBV4-1 to TRBJ2-7; a weak D match, TRBD1 (7 bases). Trimming left V 0 bases short and J 4 bases short, with 19 bases between. CDR1 and CDR2 (germline): MGHRA, YSYEKL. The CDR3 spans 17 residues. CDR3 amino acids: CASSQEAGGGRSYEQYF. The CDR3 coding sequence is TGCGCCAGCAGCCAAGAGGCTGGAGGGGGCCGAAGTTACGAGCAGTACTTC.

The chain recombines TRBV19 with TRBJ1-2, with D hard to call. The CDR3 runs to 14 residues. Germline V gene lookup returns CDR1 LNHDA and CDR2 SQIVND (reference sequence). The germline V and J ends were trimmed by 7 bases and 4 bases, with 16 bases remaining between them. This CDR3 is CASISRVGVYGYTF. The DNA for the CDR3 is TGTGCCAGTATTTCGCGGGTTGGGGTCTATGGCTACACCTTC.

The chain uses TRBV30 and TRBJ2-3; the D is unclear. CDR1 is GTSNPN and CDR2 is SVGIG in the germline V gene (reference sequence). This CDR3 is built from 12 residues. Trimming removed 4 bases from V and 5 bases from J, with 10 bases in between. CDR3 sequence (DNA): TGTGCCTGGACACCTTCCGGAGATACGCAGTATTTT. The encoded protein is CAWTPSGDTQYF.

This chain joins TRBV21-1 and TRBJ1-2. TRBV21-1 is a pseudogene locus. This CDR3 comprises 18 residues. CDR3 protein: CASSKHPSGGPQLYGYTF. As DNA, the CDR3 is TGTGCCAGCAGCAAACACCCTTCTGGAGGGCCCCAACTCTATGGCTACACCTTC.